The 19 T cell receptor beta chains below come from one sample, sequenced in a study of control samples from healthy donors and cancer patients. Here immunoSEQ multiplex PCR was the method, and the copy in TCRdb shows in-frame clones only, minus some. The table includes some 74,000 clones, about 88% detected once. The sequenced material came from blood. The receptors stem from a woman between 45 and 65 years old in good health.

CDR3 protein: CASSPRQSSGNTIYF. The CDR3 nucleotides are TGTGCCAGCTCCCCGAGACAGTCTTCTGGAAACACCATATATTTT. The V and J genes are TRBV18 and TRBJ1-3; D might be TRBD1 (5 bases). Per germline, CDR1 KGHSH and CDR2 LQKENI. The V and J ends lost 6 bases and 1 base respectively, with 13 bases between them. This CDR3 has 15 amino acids.

V is TRBV3-1 (or the pseudogene TRBV3-2) and J is TRBJ1-4; D perhaps matches TRBD1 (6 bases). The CDR3 covers 15 residues. CDR1 and CDR2 (germline): LGHDT, YNNKEL (reference sequence). V shed 6 bases and J shed 4 bases, with 15 bases lying between them. The DNA for the CDR3 is TGTGCCAGCAGTCCAGGGACATCTTTTAATGAAAAACTGTTTTTT. This encodes CASSPGTSFNEKLFF.

V and J are TRBV11-2 and TRBJ2-7; 7 bases are shared with TRBD1. V was pared by 4 bases and J by 2 bases, with 11 bases of the junction left unmatched. Germline CDR1 reads SGHAT; CDR2 reads FQNNGV. The CDR3 extends over 16 amino acids. The CDR3 nucleotides are TGTGCCAGCAGCTACCCAGCCGGGCAGGGGGCCTACGAGCAGTACTTC. Translating gives CASSYPAGQGAYEQYF.

This clone was seen once. Other DNA sequences from this sample encode an identical CDR3 as well. The chain couples TRBV12-3 or TRBV12-4 to TRBJ1-2, with D unclear. The CDR3 totals 13 residues. Trimming shortened V by 2 bases and J by 0 bases, and 4 bases separated the two germline ends. The DNA for the CDR3 is TGTGCCAGCAGTTTACGATCTAACTATGGCTACACCTTC. Translating it yields CASSLRSNYGYTF.

CDR3: CASSEVARTEAFF. The CDR3 DNA reads as TGTGCCAGCAGTGAAGTGGCTCGCACTGAAGCTTTCTTT. The chain joins TRBV2 to TRBJ1-1; D is unresolved. The germline gives CDR1 SNHLY, CDR2 FYNNEI. The CDR3 spans 13 residues. The V gene lost 1 base and the J gene lost 4 bases, with 7 bases spanning the gap.

The rearrangement links TRBV4-1 to TRBJ2-3, with 10 bases lining up with TRBD1. V shed 5 bases, J shed 4 bases, and the junction held 6 bases outside the gene matches. The CDR3 length is 15 residues. The germline gives CDR1 MGHRA, CDR2 YSYEKL. The CDR3 DNA reads as TGCGCCAGCAGCTTTCCGGGACAGGGGCCAGATACGCAGTATTTT. It yields the protein CASSFPGQGPDTQYF.

This CDR3 is CASSIRFGETSGGGTDTQYF. The CDR3 nucleotides read TGTGCCAGTAGTATTCGATTTGGGGAGACTAGCGGGGGGGGCACAGATACGCAGTATTTT. The V call is TRBV19, the J call TRBJ2-3, with 14 positions matching TRBD2. The CDR3 has 20 amino acids. Germline CDR1 reads LNHDA; CDR2 reads SQIVND (reference sequence). With 3 bases clipped from V and 1 base from J, the junction kept 12 bases outside the gene matches.

This chain uses TRBV5-6 with TRBJ1-2; D gene ambiguous. This CDR3 region has 14 residues. Trimming removed 1 base from V and 3 bases from J, with 10 bases in between. CDR1 SGHDT and CDR2 YYEEEE come from the germline V gene. The CDR3 here is CASSLQVGHYGYTF. In DNA form, the CDR3 reads TGTGCCAGCAGCTTGCAGGTCGGCCACTATGGCTACACCTTC.

Here the CDR3 reads CASSRTGGEAFF. The CDR3 DNA follows: TGTGCCAGCAGTCGGACAGGGGGGGAAGCTTTCTTT. This sequence joins TRBV12-3 or TRBV12-4 and TRBJ1-1; 10 bases map to TRBD1. CDR3 length: 12 amino acids. The V segment lost 5 bases and the J segment 8 bases; nucleotides outside the gene matches: 2.

The chain uses TRBV4-1 and TRBJ1-5; weak D call: TRBD1 (5 bases). The germline V gene encodes CDR1 MGHRA and CDR2 YSYEKL. Trimming stripped 2 bases from V and 1 base from J, with 9 bases between. This CDR3 spans 15 amino acids. CDR3 nucleotide sequence: TGCGCCAGCAGCCAACATGGACAAAGCAATCAGCCCCAGCATTTT. Its translation is CASSQHGQSNQPQHF.

The rearrangement uses TRBV5-1 and TRBJ1-6, with 9 bases fitting TRBD1. Germline V lookup: CDR1 SGHRS, CDR2 YFSETQ. The V and J ends lost 0 bases and 7 bases, in that order; junction bases with no gene match: 2. The CDR3 runs to 15 residues. This CDR3 is CASSLDTGGNSPLHF. In DNA form, the CDR3 reads TGCGCCAGCAGCTTGGACACAGGGGGCAATTCACCCCTCCACTTT.

The V gene is TRBV7-6, the J gene TRBJ1-1, with no clear D. CDR1 is SGHVS, CDR2 FNYEAQ, per germline. Trimming stripped 0 bases from V and 2 bases from J, with 7 bases between. The CDR3 totals 14 residues. The CDR3 loop reads CASSLAMSNTEAFF. CDR3 sequence (DNA): TGTGCCAGCAGCTTAGCAATGTCAAACACTGAAGCTTTCTTT.

V usage is TRBV19 and J usage is TRBJ1-2, with D possibly TRBD1 on 5 matching bases. Trimming removed 7 bases at V and 4 bases at J, with 22 bases between. CDR1 is LNHDA and CDR2 is SQIVND in the germline V gene (reference sequence). The CDR3 is 16 residues long. The DNA for the CDR3 is TGTGCCAGTACGCGGGGACGGGTAGATGGAGTCTATGGCTACACCTTC. Encoded protein: CASTRGRVDGVYGYTF.

The CDR3 loop reads CAWTRTGGSGNTIYF. The CDR3 DNA follows: TGTGCCTGGACTCGAACAGGGGGTTCAGGAAACACCATATATTTT. V and J are TRBV30 and TRBJ1-3, with 8 bases matching TRBD1. This CDR3 is built from 15 residues. CDR1 and CDR2 (germline): GTSNPN, SVGIG (reference sequence). J was trimmed by 4 bases and V by 4 bases; bases with no gene match: 9.

This clone was seen a single time. This chain's CDR3 is CASSERGNTEAFF. CDR3 nucleotides: TGTGCCAGCAGTGAACGGGGGAACACTGAAGCTTTCTTT. The V and J genes are TRBV6-1 and TRBJ1-1; no clear D gene. The V and J ends lost 2 bases and 1 base respectively, with 5 bases between them. The germline CDR1 and CDR2 sequences are MNHNS and SASEGT. There are 13 residues in the CDR3.

This sequence joins TRBV21-1 and TRBJ2-4; the table assigns TRBD1, which was not confirmed against the DNA. TRBV21-1 is a documented pseudogene. This CDR3 has 11 residues. CDR3 sequence reads: CASRSKNIQYF. CDR3 nucleotide sequence: TGTGCCAGCAGGTCAAAAAACATTCAGTACTTC.

This chain links TRBV29-1 with TRBJ2-1; 7 bases agree with TRBD2. V trimming: 4 bases; J trimming: 9 bases; junction bases outside the gene matches: 12. The CDR3 extends over 14 amino acids. The germline V gene has CDR1 SQVTM and CDR2 ANQGSEA. In DNA form, the CDR3 reads TGCAGCGTTGGGGGGGGTAGCCCGGGGGGTGAGCAGTTCTTC. Residues: CSVGGGSPGGEQFF.

The rearrangement links TRBV7-8 to TRBJ1-1; weak D call: TRBD1 (5 bases). The CDR3 is 14 amino acids. The V end was cut by 2 bases, the J end by 0 bases, with 7 bases between. CDR1 and CDR2 from the germline V gene are SGHVS and FQNEAQ. As DNA, the CDR3 is TGTGCCAGCAGCTTAACAGGTTTGAACACTGAAGCTTTCTTT. Its protein product is CASSLTGLNTEAFF.

The rearrangement uses TRBV4-2 and TRBJ1-2; no clear D. Germline V gene sequence: CDR1 LGHNA, CDR2 YNFKEQ. Deletions cut 1 base from V and 0 bases from J, with 6 bases between. This CDR3 is built from 14 residues. CDR3 sequence: CASSQVPANYGYTF. The DNA for the CDR3 is TGTGCCAGCAGCCAAGTCCCAGCTAACTATGGCTACACCTTC.